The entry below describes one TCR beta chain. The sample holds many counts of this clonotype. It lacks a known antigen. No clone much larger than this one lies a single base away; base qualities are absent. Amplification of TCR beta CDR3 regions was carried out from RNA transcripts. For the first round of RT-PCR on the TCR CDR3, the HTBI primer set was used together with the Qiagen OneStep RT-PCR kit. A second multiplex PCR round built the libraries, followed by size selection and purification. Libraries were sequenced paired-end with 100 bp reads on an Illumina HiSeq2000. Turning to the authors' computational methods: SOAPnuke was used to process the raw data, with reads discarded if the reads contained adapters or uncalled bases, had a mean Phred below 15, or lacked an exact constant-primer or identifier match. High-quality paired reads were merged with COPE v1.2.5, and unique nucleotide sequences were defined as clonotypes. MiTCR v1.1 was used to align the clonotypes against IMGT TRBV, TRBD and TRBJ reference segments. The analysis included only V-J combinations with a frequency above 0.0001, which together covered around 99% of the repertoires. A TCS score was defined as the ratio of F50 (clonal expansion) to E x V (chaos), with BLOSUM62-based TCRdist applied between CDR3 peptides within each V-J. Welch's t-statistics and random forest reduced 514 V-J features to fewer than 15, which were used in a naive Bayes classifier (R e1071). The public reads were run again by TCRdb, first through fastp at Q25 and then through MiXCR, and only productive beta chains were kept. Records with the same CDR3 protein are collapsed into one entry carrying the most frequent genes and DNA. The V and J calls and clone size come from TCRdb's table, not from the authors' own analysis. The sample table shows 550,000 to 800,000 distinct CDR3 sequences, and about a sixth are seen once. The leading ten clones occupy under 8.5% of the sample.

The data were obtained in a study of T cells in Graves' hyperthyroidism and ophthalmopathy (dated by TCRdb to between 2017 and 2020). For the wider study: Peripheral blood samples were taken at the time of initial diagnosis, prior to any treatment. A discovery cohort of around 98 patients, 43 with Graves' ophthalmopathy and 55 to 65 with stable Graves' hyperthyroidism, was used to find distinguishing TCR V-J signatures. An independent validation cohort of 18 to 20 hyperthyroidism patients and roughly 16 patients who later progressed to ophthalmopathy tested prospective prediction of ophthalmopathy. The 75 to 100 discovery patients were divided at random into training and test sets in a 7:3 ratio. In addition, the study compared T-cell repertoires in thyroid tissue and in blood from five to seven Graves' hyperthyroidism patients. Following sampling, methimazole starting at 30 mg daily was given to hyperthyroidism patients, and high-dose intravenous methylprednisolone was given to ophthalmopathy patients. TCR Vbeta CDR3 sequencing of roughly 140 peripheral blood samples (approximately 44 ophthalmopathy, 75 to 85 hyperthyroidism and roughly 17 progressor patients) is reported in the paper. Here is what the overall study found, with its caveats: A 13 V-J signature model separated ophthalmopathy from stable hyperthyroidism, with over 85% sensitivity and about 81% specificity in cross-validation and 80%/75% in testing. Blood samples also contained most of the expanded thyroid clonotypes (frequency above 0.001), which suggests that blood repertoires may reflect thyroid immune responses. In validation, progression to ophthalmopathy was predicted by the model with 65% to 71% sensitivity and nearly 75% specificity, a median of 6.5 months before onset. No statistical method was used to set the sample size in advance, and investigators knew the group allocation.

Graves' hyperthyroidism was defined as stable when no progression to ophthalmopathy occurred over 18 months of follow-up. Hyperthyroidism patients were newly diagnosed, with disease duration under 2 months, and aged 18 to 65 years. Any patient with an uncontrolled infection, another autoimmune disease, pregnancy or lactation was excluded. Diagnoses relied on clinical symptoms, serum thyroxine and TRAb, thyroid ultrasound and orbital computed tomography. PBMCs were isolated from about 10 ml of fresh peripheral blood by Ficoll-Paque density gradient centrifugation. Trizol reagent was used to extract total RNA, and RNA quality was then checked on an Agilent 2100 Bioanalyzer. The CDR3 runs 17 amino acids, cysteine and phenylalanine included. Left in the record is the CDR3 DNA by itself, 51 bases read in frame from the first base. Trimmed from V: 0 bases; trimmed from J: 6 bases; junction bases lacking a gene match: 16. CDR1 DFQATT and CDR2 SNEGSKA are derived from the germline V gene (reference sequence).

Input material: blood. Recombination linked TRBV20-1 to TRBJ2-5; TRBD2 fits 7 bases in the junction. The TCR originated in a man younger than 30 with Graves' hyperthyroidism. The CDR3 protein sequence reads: CSARDRRLAVRRQTQYF. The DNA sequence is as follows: TGCAGTGCTAGAGACAGGCGTCTAGCGGTCAGGAGACAGACCCAGTACTTC.